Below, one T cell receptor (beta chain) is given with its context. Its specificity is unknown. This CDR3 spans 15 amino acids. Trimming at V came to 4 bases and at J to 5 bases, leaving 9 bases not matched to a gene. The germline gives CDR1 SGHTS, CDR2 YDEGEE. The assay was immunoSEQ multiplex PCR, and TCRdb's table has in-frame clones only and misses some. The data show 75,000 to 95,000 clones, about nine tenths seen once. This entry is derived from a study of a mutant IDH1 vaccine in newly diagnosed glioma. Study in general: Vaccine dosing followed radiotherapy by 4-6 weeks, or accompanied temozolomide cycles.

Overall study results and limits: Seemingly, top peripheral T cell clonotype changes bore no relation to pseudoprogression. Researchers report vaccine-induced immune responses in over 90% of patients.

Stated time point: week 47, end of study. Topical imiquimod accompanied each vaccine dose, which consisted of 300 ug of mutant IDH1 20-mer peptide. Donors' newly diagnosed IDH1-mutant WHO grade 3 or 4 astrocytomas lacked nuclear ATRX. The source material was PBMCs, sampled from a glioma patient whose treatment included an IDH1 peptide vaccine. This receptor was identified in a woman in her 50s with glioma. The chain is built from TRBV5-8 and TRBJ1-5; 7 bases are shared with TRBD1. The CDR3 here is CASSPDRVRYQPQHF. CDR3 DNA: TGTGCCAGCAGCCCCGACAGGGTTAGGTATCAGCCCCAGCATTTT.